This is a list of T cell receptor beta chains from one sample in a study of cytomegalovirus exposure and HLA in healthy donors. Here immunoSEQ multiplex PCR was the method, and the copy in TCRdb shows in-frame clones only, minus some. The sample yields 150,000 to 200,000 clones, about 85% seen once. The specimen sequenced was PBMCs. The receptors shown here come from a boy younger than 10 in good health and CMV-seronegative. CDR3s include the opening cysteine and the closing phenylalanine or tryptophan.

TRBV11-3	TRBJ2-2	14	CASSLKQNTGELFF
TRBV7-6	TRBJ2-3	16	CASSLAQQVRTDTQYF
TRBV7-3	TRBJ2-5	13	CASSPSGKETQYF
TRBV30	TRBJ2-1	16	CAWSVPWTGSYNEQFF
TRBV4-2	TRBJ1-4	17	CASSQDLEAVANEKLFF
TRBV28	TRBJ2-1	15	CASSSLDRPYNEQFF
TRBV10-3	TRBJ2-7	19	CAISVDRTSVVPRSYEQYF
TRBV25-1	TRBJ1-1	14	CASHPIGGTTEAFF
TRBV28	TRBJ1-5	13	CASRDRARLAQHF
TRBV11-2	TRBJ1-5	16	CASSSPTGNTNQPQHF
TRBV19	TRBJ1-2	14	CASSGWGRGIDYTF
TRBV2	TRBJ2-7	14	CASSGRVVQGEQYF
TRBV27	TRBJ2-2	17	CASSLKADSRGTGELFF
TRBV6-4	TRBJ1-2	15	CASSDEGQGARGYTF
TRBV30	TRBJ1-4	12	CAWSQRDEKLFF
TRBV6-1	TRBJ2-1	15	CASIRSGSSYNEQFF
TRBV6-5	TRBJ1-2	16	CASSSTADRPNYGYTF
TRBV11-2	TRBJ1-2	12	CASSSLNYGYTF
TRBV29-1	TRBJ2-3	16	CSVLLGALAAGDTQYF
TRBV5-1	TRBJ1-1	15	CASRKAAPHRTEAFF
TRBV6-5	TRBJ2-1	16	CASSSPGARIDNEQFF
TRBV6-5	TRBJ2-5	15	CASSYRGGEVETQYF
TRBV19	TRBJ2-5	13	CASQGARQETQYF
TRBV5-1	TRBJ1-4	14	CASSPGQPNEKLFF
TRBV13	TRBJ2-1	12	CASSLNNLEQFF
TRBV9	TRBJ2-3	18	CASSVGRWTGLSTDTQYF
TRBV27	TRBJ2-1	14	CASSFGGSYNEQFF
TRBV7-9	TRBJ1-1	16	CASSLGSRGMNTEAFF
TRBV2	TRBJ2-5	16	CASRGRDRGKQETQYF
TRBV27	TRBJ2-3	16	CASSLRLQGGTDTQYF
TRBV5-4	TRBJ2-4	17	CASSLESLAGATDIQYF
TRBV27	TRBJ2-1	12	CASSFGGNEQFF
TRBV28	TRBJ2-1	15	CASSPGQSSYNEQFF
TRBV5-1	TRBJ2-3	16	CASSLIAGNDGDTQYF
TRBV2	TRBJ2-1	14	CASNPSGRYNEQFF
TRBV5-3	TRBJ2-7	13	CARSLRDRREQYF
TRBV11-1	TRBJ2-7	14	CASSLGLAEAEQYF
TRBV4-1	TRBJ2-4	17	CASSQGPDGPTKNIQYF
TRBV7-6	TRBJ1-2	14	CASSSGTGPYGYTF
TRBV13	TRBJ2-7	13	CASSQGLNYEQYF
TRBV6-1	TRBJ2-3	15	CASTRKTGAADTQYF
TRBV11-2	TRBJ2-5	15	CASSSQGSGEETQYF
TRBV25-1	TRBJ1-2	13	CASSEQGIYGYTF
TRBV19	TRBJ2-2	17	CASSIWASGAHTGELFF
TRBV7-8	TRBJ1-3	17	CASMGWGTGSSGNTIYF
TRBV6-5	TRBJ1-2	15	CASSMAGVPNYGYTF
TRBV20-1	TRBJ2-1	11	CSAISGNEQFF
TRBV6-5	TRBJ1-1	14	CASSWEVLETEAFF
TRBV27	TRBJ2-2	13	CASSFGGTGELFF
TRBV11-2	TRBJ1-2	14	CASRQTGGLGGYTF
TRBV19	TRBJ1-1	16	CASSSGGGRSNTEAFF
TRBV5-4	TRBJ2-1	14	CASRTSGGPHEQFF
TRBV6-6	TRBJ2-7	16	CASSNLRQGSSYEQYF
TRBV11-2	TRBJ1-6	14	CASSQRGYNSPLHF
TRBV11-2	TRBJ2-5	15	CASGSRRGEGETQYF
TRBV11-2	TRBJ2-3	16	CASSLSPVSGTDTQYF
TRBV12-5	TRBJ2-1	16	CASGSGGGHVINEQFF
TRBV6-1	TRBJ1-5	14	CASSADRGHQPQHF
TRBV6-1	TRBJ1-6	13	CALKPGGGSPLHF